These 32 T cell receptor beta chains were all obtained from the same sample, sequenced in a study of cytotoxic CD8 clonotypes in ibrutinib-treated CLL. TCRdb's copy holds only in-frame clones and misses some; the assay was immunoSEQ multiplex PCR. The sample lists more than 150,000 clones, about 72% occurring once. Specimen: PBMCs, collected after 24 months of ibrutinib treatment. The receptor set was obtained from a human donor with chronic lymphocytic leukemia.

The genes are TRBV11-2 and TRBJ2-1; 14 bases fit TRBD2. The CDR3 totals 17 residues. CDR1 and CDR2 from the germline V gene are SGHAT and FQNNGV. After removal of 5 bases from V and 7 bases from J, the junction contained 10 bases not matched to a gene. The CDR3: CASSPGLAGVFRNEQFF. For the CDR3, the DNA is TGTGCCAGCAGCCCGGGACTAGCGGGAGTTTTTAGGAATGAGCAGTTCTTC.

V gene TRBV30 combines with J gene TRBJ1-5, with D unclear. V lost 0 bases, J lost 3 bases, and 12 bases lay in between. Germline loops: CDR1 GTSNPN, CDR2 SVGIG (reference sequence). This CDR3 contains 15 residues. CDR3 nucleotide sequence: TGTGCCTGGAGTGTACAAGGGTTTGACAATCAGCCCCAGCATTTT. Translated, it gives CAWSVQGFDNQPQHF. The full variable domain, completed using reference TRBV30 and TRBJ1-5, is SQTIHQWPATLVQPVGSPLSLECTVEGTSNPNLYWYRQAAGRGLQLLFYSVGIGQISSEVPQNLSASRPQDRQFILSSKKLLLSDSGFYLCAWSVQGFDNQPQHFGDGTRLSIL.

V is TRBV2 and J is TRBJ2-1, with 11 nucleotides matching TRBD2. V was pared by 7 bases and J by 9 bases, with 5 bases of the junction left unmatched. The V gene's germline CDR1 is SNHLY and CDR2 FYNNEI. There are 13 residues in the CDR3. CDR3 sequence: CASKGTSGVEQFF. For the CDR3, the DNA is TGTGCCAGCAAAGGGACTAGCGGCGTTGAGCAGTTCTTC.

This chain joins TRBV7-3 and TRBJ2-2; D may be TRBD2 (5 bases). The CDR3 spans 17 residues. The V gene's germline CDR1 is SGHTA and CDR2 FQGTGA. V was cut by 0 bases and J by 7 bases, with 18 bases left in between. The CDR3 reads CASSLTGLRSGGGELFF. The CDR3 coding sequence is TGTGCCAGCAGCTTAACCGGACTCAGATCAGGCGGCGGGGAGCTGTTTTTT.

The chain carries TRBV5-4 and TRBJ2-1; 8 bases align to TRBD2. CDR3 length: 17 residues. The germline CDR1 and CDR2 sequences are SGHNT and YYREEE (reference sequence). V shed 0 bases and J 5 bases; nucleotides not matched to a gene: 10. In DNA form, the CDR3 reads TGTGCCAGCAGCTTGGTGTACTCGGGAGGGCCCAACAATGAGCAGTTCTTC. This gives the protein CASSLVYSGGPNNEQFF.

This chain links TRBV4-1 with TRBJ2-1, with 12 bases aligning to TRBD2. Germline-derived CDR1 and CDR2 are MGHRA and YSYEKL. Germline trimming cut 1 base from V and 2 bases from J; bases unmatched to any gene: 15. This CDR3 region has 21 residues. The CDR3 DNA sequence: TGCGCCAGCAGCCAAGTCCCTGCGCTAGCGGGAGGGCCGGGTACCTACAATGAGCAGTTCTTC. Translated, it gives CASSQVPALAGGPGTYNEQFF.

The gene calls are TRBV15 and TRBJ2-3, with 10 bases fitting TRBD2. CDR3 length: 16 amino acids. The J segment lost 1 base and the V segment lost 3 bases, leaving 4 bases of the junction unmatched. CDR1 LNHNV and CDR2 YYDKDF come from the germline V gene (reference sequence). CDR3 in DNA: TGTGCCACCAGCAGCCCTAGCGGGAGTGGCACAGATACGCAGTATTTT. This translates into CATSSPSGSGTDTQYF.

This clone was observed a few times. This chain joins TRBV18 and TRBJ2-7, with 9 nucleotides matching TRBD1. The CDR3 is made up of 14 amino acids. Looked up from germline, CDR1 is KGHSH and CDR2 is LQKENI. The trim removed 4 bases at V and 3 bases at J, leaving 4 bases unmatched. This chain's CDR3 is CASSRPGQGYEQYF. CDR3 nucleotides: TGTGCCAGCTCACGCCCGGGACAGGGCTACGAGCAGTACTTC.

The chain couples TRBV14 to TRBJ2-1, with 12 nucleotides matching TRBD2. With V trimmed by 4 bases and J by 7 bases, 11 bases remained unmatched. The CDR3 covers 17 residues. The germline V gene encodes CDR1 SGHDN and CDR2 FVKESK. CDR3 in DNA: TGTGCCAGCAGCCCCTGGACTAGCGGGATGGCTGAGAATGAGCAGTTCTTC. It encodes CASSPWTSGMAENEQFF. Drawing the rest from reference TRBV14 and TRBJ2-1, the complete variable domain is EAGVTQFPSHSVIEKGQTVTLRCDPISGHDNLYWYRRVMGKEIKFLLHFVKESKQDESGMPNNRFLAERTGGTYSTLKVQPAELEDSGVYFCASSPWTSGMAENEQFFGPGTRLTVL.

The genes are TRBV13 and TRBJ2-1; 11 bases align to TRBD2. In germline, CDR1 is PRHDT, CDR2 FYEKMQ (reference sequence). This CDR3 spans 19 amino acids. Trimming at V came to 6 bases and at J to 3 bases, leaving 16 bases not matched to a gene. The CDR3 bases are TGTGCCAGCAGACGAGCCGGGACTAGCGGAAATCAGTACTACAATGAGCAGTTCTTC. It yields the protein CASRRAGTSGNQYYNEQFF.

This sequence joins TRBV19 and TRBJ1-1, with 7 bases fitting TRBD1. V shed 3 bases and J 3 bases; nucleotides not matched to a gene: 7. Germline-derived CDR1 and CDR2 are LNHDA and SQIVND (reference sequence). The CDR3 is 15 residues long. CDR3 loop: CASSILTGRDTEAFF. The DNA for the CDR3 is TGTGCCAGTAGTATTCTGACAGGGAGGGACACTGAAGCTTTCTTT.

The CDR3 loop reads CASSQVASSGVIQYF. In DNA form, the CDR3 reads TGCGCCAGCAGCCAAGTCGCCTCTTCCGGGGTCATTCAGTACTTC. J is TRBJ2-4 and V is TRBV4-1; TRBD2 is a possible D gene (5 bases). V was clipped by 1 base and J by 9 bases, with 16 bases between them. The germline V gene has CDR1 MGHRA and CDR2 YSYEKL. This CDR3 has 15 amino acids.

Comment on this clone: A much larger clonotype is one base distant, so this may be a read error. The chain has TRBV5-2 and TRBJ2-7; TRBD2 was called by the table and not checked on the DNA. TRBV5-2 is termed a pseudogene. The CDR3 covers 14 residues. The DNA of the CDR3 is TGTGCCAGCAGCCAAGAGTACGGTCCCTACGAGCAGTACTTC. It yields the protein CASSQEYGPYEQYF.

J is TRBJ2-7 and V is TRBV7-9; 7 bases align to TRBD2. There are 15 residues in the CDR3. Trimming removed 3 bases from V and 7 bases from J; junction bases left unmatched: 12. CDR1 and CDR2 (germline): SEHNR, FQNEAQ (reference sequence). The CDR3 nucleotides are TGTGCCAGCAGCTTCTTGTCCGCGGGAGTTAGGGAGCAGTACTTC. This codes for CASSFLSAGVREQYF.

The chain links TRBV18 to TRBJ2-7; 7 nucleotides agree with TRBD1. Per the germline V gene, CDR1 is KGHSH and CDR2 is LQKENI. The CDR3 is made up of 15 amino acids. V dropped 3 bases and J dropped 3; count of bases not matched to a gene: 8. The CDR3 region is CASSPATGIFYEQYF. CDR3 DNA sequence: TGTGCCAGCTCACCTGCGACAGGGATCTTCTACGAGCAGTACTTC. The variable domain in full, completed from reference TRBV18 and TRBJ2-7, reads NAGVMQNPRHLVRRRGQEARLRCSPMKGHSHVYWYRQLPEEGLKFMVYLQKENIIDESGMPKERFSAEFPKEGPSILRIQQVVRGDSAAYFCASSPATGIFYEQYFGPGTRLTVT.

This clone was detected only a few times. This chain joins TRBV4-1 and TRBJ2-2, with 7 bases that match TRBD1. The CDR3 is 15 amino acids. Germline V gene sequence: CDR1 MGHRA, CDR2 YSYEKL. With 1 base clipped from V and 6 bases from J, the junction kept 5 bases outside the gene matches. CDR3 sequence (DNA): TGCGCCAGCAGCCAAGGAGCCCAGGGGGCCGGGGAGCTGTTTTTT. Amino acids: CASSQGAQGAGELFF.

The chain uses TRBV5-4 and TRBJ1-2, with a weak D call TRBD1 (6 bases). Germline-derived CDR1 and CDR2 are SGHNT and YYREEE (reference sequence). The CDR3 has 18 residues. The V and J ends lost 4 bases and 5 bases respectively, with 27 bases between them. The CDR3 here is CASSPGGRGAISLYGYTF. CDR3 in DNA: TGTGCCAGCAGCCCCGGAGGACGGGGGGCAATCAGTTTGTATGGCTACACCTTC.

The V and J genes are TRBV5-1 and TRBJ1-1; no clear D. Deletions cut 4 bases from V and 0 bases from J, with 13 bases between. The CDR3 spans 15 residues. Germline V gives CDR1 SGHRS, CDR2 YFSETQ. The CDR3 protein is CASSKTAGVNTEAFF. Written as DNA, the CDR3 is TGCGCCAGCAGCAAGACGGCCGGAGTGAACACTGAAGCTTTCTTT.

This clone was detected once. The rearrangement joins TRBV15 to TRBJ2-7, with TRBD2 as a possible D gene (6 bases). V gave up 1 base and J gave up 3 bases, with 10 bases separating them. The CDR3 totals 14 residues. The germline V gene has CDR1 LNHNV and CDR2 YYDKDF (reference sequence). In nucleotides, the CDR3 is TGTGCCACCAGCAGAGGGGGACTTGACTACGAGCAGTACTTC. It yields the protein CATSRGGLDYEQYF. The full variable domain, with the rest looked up from reference TRBV15 and TRBJ2-7, is DAMVIQNPRYQVTQFGKPVTLSCSQTLNHNVMYWYQQKSSQAPKLLFHYYDKDFNNEADTPDNFQSRRPNTSFCFLDIRSPGLGDTAMYLCATSRGGLDYEQYFGPGTRLTVT.

This clone was observed a handful of times. J is TRBJ1-4 and V is TRBV27; possibly TRBD1 for D (6 bases). In germline, CDR1 is MNHEY, CDR2 SMNVEV (reference sequence). The CDR3 runs to 14 residues. With 2 bases removed from V and 7 bases from J, the gap between germline ends came to 11 bases. CDR3 in DNA: TGTGCCAGCAGTTTAGGGGGGGCTGGTGAAAAACTGTTTTTT. Its protein product is CASSLGGAGEKLFF.

The chain links TRBV28 to TRBJ2-6; D gene uncertain. The CDR3 has 17 amino acids. Trimming cost V 7 bases and J 0 bases, with 16 bases left between them. Germline V CDR1 and CDR2: MDHEN, SYDVKM. The CDR3 is CASTDQLRFSGANVLTF. Here the CDR3 DNA reads TGTGCCAGCACCGACCAGCTAAGGTTCTCTGGGGCCAACGTCCTGACTTTC.

The gene calls are TRBV6-6 and TRBJ2-1; D gene ambiguous. Germline V gives CDR1 MNHNY, CDR2 SVGAGI (reference sequence). The CDR3 contains 13 residues. V lost 4 bases and J 6 bases, leaving 10 bases between the germline ends. CDR3 sequence: CASSSARSNEQFF. The CDR3 bases are TGTGCCAGCAGTTCCGCAAGGAGCAATGAGCAGTTCTTC.

The V call is TRBV7-9, the J call TRBJ2-5; 7 bases are a match to TRBD1. The J segment lost 4 bases and the V segment lost 3 bases, leaving 8 bases of the junction unmatched. The CDR3 totals 15 residues. CDR1 is SEHNR and CDR2 is FQNEAQ in the germline V gene (reference sequence). The CDR3 bases are TGTGCCAGCAGCTTTGGGACAGCAGGATTAGAGACCCAGTACTTC. Protein sequence: CASSFGTAGLETQYF.

In its sample, this clone was seen once. V and J are TRBV7-9 and TRBJ2-1; TRBD2 matches 10 bases. The ends lost 10 bases at V and 9 bases at J; junction bases unmatched: 15. This CDR3 spans 15 amino acids. The germline V gene encodes CDR1 SEHNR and CDR2 FQNEAQ (reference sequence). The CDR3 spells CATSPLAGVGGEQFF. As DNA, the CDR3 is TGTGCCACCTCACCCCTAGCGGGAGTTGGGGGTGAGCAGTTCTTC. Together with reference TRBV7-9 and TRBJ2-1, the CDR3 gives the full variable domain: DTGVSQNPRHKITKRGQNVTFRCDPISEHNRLYWYRQTLGQGPEFLTYFQNEAQLEKSRLLSDRFSAERPKGSFSTLEIQRTEQGDSAMYLCATSPLAGVGGEQFFGPGTRLTVL.

The chain couples TRBV2 to TRBJ1-1; D ambiguous. The ends were cut back, 11 bases at V and 12 bases at J, with 25 bases in the middle. Germline V lookup: CDR1 SNHLY, CDR2 FYNNEI. This CDR3 region has 13 residues. The DNA of the CDR3 is TGTGCCGGAACCTCGGACGGGATGAAGGTATCTTTCTTT. Amino acid sequence: CAGTSDGMKVSFF.

Comments on this clone: This CDR3 fails to terminate in the conserved phenylalanine or tryptophan, so it likely reflects a read error. The limits of the CDR3 on the DNA are not certain, so only TCRdb's listed CDR3 is given. The chain is built from TRBV11-3 and TRBJ2-7; TRBD2, the table's D call, lacks a check against the DNA. Germline loops: CDR1 SGHNT, CDR2 YENEEA. The CDR3 adds up to 15 amino acids, both ends counted. CDR3 sequence reads: CASSLSSHREIWYCS.

This clone was seen only a few times. The rearrangement joins TRBV5-1 to TRBJ1-2; D is unresolved. Germline loops: CDR1 SGHRS, CDR2 YFSETQ. Trimming shortened V by 0 bases and J by 2 bases, and 11 bases separated the two germline ends. The CDR3 extends over 15 amino acids. CDR3 sequence (DNA): TGCGCCAGCAGCTTGGAGGCAGGAGAGAACTATGGCTACACCTTC. Its protein is CASSLEAGENYGYTF.

The chain has TRBV7-7 and TRBJ1-3; D uncertain. V was shortened by 5 bases and J by 8 bases, with 19 bases between the two germline ends. Germline V gene data show CDR1 as SSHAT and CDR2 as FNYEAQ (reference sequence). The CDR3 loop spans 15 amino acids. The DNA of the CDR3 is TGTGCCAGCAGCCCTCATTCGACTCGAGGAGACACCATATATTTT. This translates into CASSPHSTRGDTIYF.

This clone showed up just a few times. The chain has TRBV4-1 and TRBJ1-2; the D is unclear. Germline CDR1 is MGHRA and CDR2 is YSYEKL. Trimming took off 2 bases at V and 2 bases at J, with 12 bases between the two ends. The CDR3 length is 15 residues. This chain's CDR3 is CASSQPPDRNYGYTF. The CDR3, as DNA: TGCGCCAGCAGCCAACCCCCGGATCGCAACTATGGCTACACCTTC.

The chain has TRBV9 and TRBJ2-3, with D maybe TRBD2 (5 bases). The CDR3 sequence is 13 residues long. The V end lost 4 bases, the J end lost 4 bases, and 10 bases lay between the germline ends. Per the germline V gene, CDR1 is SGDLS and CDR2 is YYNGEE. The CDR3 DNA sequence: TGTGCCAGCAGCCAAGGGAGCGCAGATACGCAGTATTTT. Its translation is CASSQGSADTQYF.

The V and J genes are TRBV5-6 and TRBJ1-2; 7 bases align to TRBD1. After removal of 3 bases from V and 8 bases from J, the junction contained 7 bases not matched to a gene. CDR3 length: 13 amino acids. CDR1 and CDR2 (germline): SGHDT, YYEEEE. The CDR3 loop is CASSWLQGIGYTF. Written as DNA, the CDR3 is TGTGCCAGCAGCTGGCTACAGGGGATAGGCTACACCTTC.

A few counts support this clone. The V and J genes are TRBV4-1 and TRBJ1-2; D remains ambiguous. Germline V CDR1 and CDR2: MGHRA, YSYEKL. V lost 4 bases and J lost 4, with 13 bases in between. This CDR3 has 14 residues. This chain's CDR3 is CASSRIARIYGYTF. CDR3 nucleotides: TGCGCCAGCAGCCGAATTGCACGTATCTATGGCTACACCTTC.